The 7 T cell receptor beta chains below all came from one sample that was sequenced in a study of tumor-infiltrating lymphocytes in primary liver carcinoma. Starting from approximately 470 ng of total RNA, TCR beta cDNA was produced with a primer in the constant region. Construction of TCR beta libraries relied on three successive nested multiplex PCR rounds employing slightly modified ARM-PCR. The first two PCR rounds used TRBV1-TRBV30 forward primers with a C-beta reverse primer, nine to eleven cycles each. Each CDR3 protein gets one entry after TCRdb re-called the multiplex PCR reads with MiXCR. The sample lists roughly 86,000 distinct CDR3 sequences; about 70% were seen once. Co-extraction yielded RNA and DNA from 20-30 mg of unsorted bulk tissue. The sample comprised tumor-adjacent normal liver tissue. These TCRs come from a middle-aged man with primary liver carcinoma and hepatitis B virus infection.

This clonotype is labeled medium-sized (0.01 to 0.1%). This chain uses TRBV11-2 with TRBJ2-5, with D unclear. The germline V gene encodes CDR1 SGHAT and CDR2 FQNNGV. The ends were cut back, 5 bases at V and 4 bases at J, with 14 bases in the middle. The CDR3 loop spans 14 amino acids. The DNA for the CDR3 is TGTGCCAGCAGCCACGTCAGTCTGGGAGAGACCCAGTACTTC. Residues: CASSHVSLGETQYF.

This clonotype is a singleton in its sample. One end of the junction is discordant with germline, which a read error may explain. The chain employs TRBV4-1 and TRBJ2-7; D is possibly TRBD1 (6 bases). CDR1 is MGHRA and CDR2 is YSYEKL in the germline V gene. The CDR3 length is 12 residues. CDR3 nucleotide sequence: TGTGTCAGCAGAGGGACATCCTACGAGCAGTACTTC. It encodes CVSRGTSYEQYF.

On this clonotype itself: Compared with germline, one end of the junction differs, possibly owing to a read error. The rearrangement joins TRBV6-6 to TRBJ2-3, with 14 bases fitting TRBD2. Germline assignment: CDR1 MNHNY and CDR2 SVGAGI (reference sequence). The CDR3 runs 15 residues. In nucleotides, the CDR3 is TGTGCCACCTCGGGACTAGCGGGAGTGGCAGGTACGCAGTACTTT. Its protein is CATSGLAGVAGTQYF.

This clonotype has at least ten counts. The chain employs TRBV29-1 and TRBJ2-5; TRBD1 agrees at 7 bases. Trimming removed 6 bases from V and 2 bases from J; junction bases left unmatched: 9. This CDR3 region has 14 residues. CDR1 and CDR2 (germline): SQVTM, ANQGSEA. CDR3 DNA: TGCAGCGTCGCCGGGACAGCTACGCAAGAGACCCAGTACTTC. Its translation: CSVAGTATQETQYF.

A note on this clonotype: The junction and the germline gene differ at one end; a read error may be behind it. The chain uses TRBV12-3 or TRBV12-4 and TRBJ2-5; 10 positions match TRBD2. CDR3 length: 11 residues. The DNA for the CDR3 is TGTGCCAACAGTTCGGGGACTAGCGTCTTCTTC. Its protein product is CANSSGTSVFF.

The CDR3 loop reads CASSLRQGYTEAFF. CDR3 bases: TGTGCCAGCAGCTTACGACAGGGGTACACTGAAGCTTTCTTT. The gene calls are TRBV21-1 and TRBJ1-1; the table gives TRBD1 as D, unverified against the DNA. TRBV21-1 is marked as a pseudogene. This CDR3 comprises 14 residues.

At least ten counts were recorded for this clonotype. The chain recombines TRBV5-5 with TRBJ1-5; D call uncertain. Looked up from germline, CDR1 is SGHKS and CDR2 is YYEKEE (reference sequence). This CDR3 has 14 residues. Trimming shortened V by 2 bases and J by 0 bases, and 6 bases separated the two germline ends. This CDR3 reads CASSFEFSNQPQHF. In DNA, the CDR3 is TGTGCCAGCAGCTTTGAGTTTAGCAATCAGCCCCAGCATTTT. The whole variable domain, remainder taken from reference TRBV5-5 and TRBJ1-5, is DAGVTQSPTHLIKTRGQQVTLRCSPISGHKSVSWYQQVLGQGPQFIFQYYEKEERGRGNFPDRFSARQFPNYSSELNVNALLLGDSALYLCASSFEFSNQPQHFGDGTRLSIL.